Listed here is a single T cell receptor beta chain. Its recognized antigen is unknown. No base quality information exists; no much larger clone differs at one position. The donors were healthy, HIV-negative adults with no recently reported acute infections or vaccinations. Every donor was a Caucasian adult living in Nashville, Tennessee, USA. CD4+ T cells were enriched through magnetic negative selection, after which naive cells were positively selected on CD45RA and the remaining negative fraction served as the memory subset. Blood was collected by leukapheresis, and PBMCs were isolated by Ficoll-Histopaque density gradient centrifugation and then cryopreserved in liquid nitrogen vapor phase. Purity and quantity of every magnetically sorted T cell population were checked by analytical flow cytometry. Genomic DNA was isolated from every sorted fraction and measured by UV absorbance on a Nanodrop 2000c.

The germline V gene provides CDR1 SGHRS and CDR2 YFSETQ. There are 16 amino acids in the CDR3, from cysteine to phenylalanine inclusive. The read is trimmed to its CDR3 DNA, 48 bases read in frame from base 1. For this chain, trimming is 4 bases at the V end and 0 bases at the J end, and the number of junction bases without a gene match is 5. TCR CDR3 regions were amplified from genomic DNA by multiplex PCR using the deep immunoSEQ assay. Extracted genomic DNA from each cell subset was spread evenly across all wells of several immunoSEQ 96-well plates, with each plate serving as a replicate. For sorted subsets, 150 to 200 ng genomic DNA, equal to 30,000 to 35,000 T cell genomes, was loaded into each replicate PCR. The purified libraries were quantified using a Qubit 3.0 fluorometer, sized with a Bioanalyzer 2100, and then quantified again using the KAPA Library Quantification kit. Each immunoSEQ 96-well plate was sequenced on its own single-read 150-cycle Illumina NextSeq 550 flow cell. The authors' pipeline ran thus. The immunoSEQ output contained only junctional sequences without quality scores, so filtering could not match that applied to full-length reads. To assign V/J genes and CDR3, sequences were annotated using PyIR, a Python wrapper for IgBLAST v1.9, with IMGT germline references. Any read was removed if the V/J assignment was weak (E-value above 1e-6), the CDR3 was missing, or the read contained stop codons, out-of-frame junctions, or ambiguous translated residues. A V3J clonotype was defined by an identical inferred V gene, J gene, and CDR3 amino acid sequence. The percentage overlap between two repertoires was calculated by dividing the number of shared unique clonotypes by the size of the smaller repertoire. Repertoire richness was assessed with RTK rarefaction, the Chao1 estimator, and Recon v2.1 estimates of unobserved clonotypes. OLGA was used to compute generation probabilities for all TCRbeta clonotypes that the gDNA method yielded from a few donors. Drawn from immuneACCESS, this table holds only the in-frame rearrangements with V and J called that TCRdb kept. Clones are partly lost; checked studies trace under half to an unresolved V gene and leave the rest unexplained. The D gene and trimming were derived from the DNA, and the V and J assignments and clone size from that table. This sample holds some 660,000 clones; 73% were observed only once. Around 1.8% of the sample comes from the top ten.

The record originates from a study of shared clonotypes between healthy human individuals (dated by TCRdb to the early 2020s). Describing the broader study: Two women and three men aged 18 to 49 years were included in the cohort. For each donor, three plates each were used for CD4 naive and CD4 memory, two plates were used for CD8 naive, and one plate was used for CD8 memory. Blood TCR repertoires of roughly five healthy adults were deeply sequenced to estimate repertoire size and the extent of clonotype sharing between individuals. To increase sequencing depth and limit assay-specific biases, different laboratories used diverse techniques to prepare libraries and sequence TCR repertoires. Leukapheresis yielded between about 0.9 and 9 billion PBMCs per donor.

Broad study findings and their caveats: Pairwise subsampling indicated that sequencing depth was expected to affect the degree of clonotype sharing among donors. Larger estimated clonotype richness was generally found for naive subsets than for memory subsets. Even with the large sequencing depth, rarefaction of the sorted-subset datasets indicated that sequencing was incomplete. The small number of donors limited the genetic and exposure-history diversity represented. Clonotypes shared by all four sorted-subset donors showed higher generation probabilities than non-shared clonotypes. Sampling was restricted to blood, and TCR repertoires in tissue are likely to differ from TCR repertoires in blood. Sharing across several donors was observed for around 5% of naive CD4, over 3% of naive CD8, 2% to 2.5% of memory CD4, and less than 0.45% of memory CD8 clonotypes.

The sequence is built from TRBV5-1 and TRBJ2-2; the central 8 bases match TRBD2. The sample was memory CD4+ T cells sorted from blood. The sample's cell subset or site label is to be understood as: CD45RA-negative fraction. The receptor was derived from a woman younger than 45 in good health. CDR3 reads: CASSPGLVANTGELFF. The DNA sequence follows: TGCGCCAGCAGCCCGGGACTAGTCGCGAACACCGGGGAGCTGTTTTTT.